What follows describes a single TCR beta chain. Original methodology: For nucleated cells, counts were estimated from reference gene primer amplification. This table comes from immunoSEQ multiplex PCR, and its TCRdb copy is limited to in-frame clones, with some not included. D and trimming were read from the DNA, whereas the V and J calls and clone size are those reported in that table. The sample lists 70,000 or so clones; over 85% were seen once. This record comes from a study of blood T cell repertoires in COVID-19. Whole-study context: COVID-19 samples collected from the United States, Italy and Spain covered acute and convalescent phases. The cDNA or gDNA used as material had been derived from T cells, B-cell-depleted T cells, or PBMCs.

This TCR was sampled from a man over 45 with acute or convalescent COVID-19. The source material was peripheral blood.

CDR3 residues: CASRTGQGAGNTIYF. CDR3 sequence (DNA): TGTGCCAGCCGGACCGGACAGGGGGCTGGAAACACCATATATTTT. The J gene is TRBJ1-3, the V gene TRBV14; the match to TRBD1 covers 10 bases. Germline-derived CDR1 and CDR2 are SGHDN and FVKESK. J gave up 2 bases and V 8 bases, and 6 bases lay outside the gene matches. The CDR3 has 15 residues.